This T cell receptor (beta chain) comes out of a study of blood T cell repertoires in COVID-19. Germline V gives CDR1 MGHRA, CDR2 YSYEKL. V was clipped by 0 bases and J by 0 bases, with 20 bases between them. The length of the CDR3 is 19 residues. Method: immunoSEQ multiplex PCR; TCRdb's copy keeps in-frame clones and lacks some. The table lists 250,000 to 300,000 clones, around 89% of them singletons, with roughly 10% in the top ten. The receptor was derived from a middle-aged man who had recovered from COVID-19. This sequence joins TRBV4-1 and TRBJ1-1; D not resolved. Material: PBMCs or T cells enriched from blood (not recorded which). CDR3 in amino acids: CASSQDKRAAVYMNTEAFF. In nucleotides, the CDR3 is TGCGCCAGCAGCCAAGATAAGAGGGCGGCCGTATATATGAACACTGAAGCTTTCTTT.